The present entry profiles one T cell receptor beta chain with its context. The data were taken from a study of OX40 agonist ivuxolimab in advanced cancers. Germline V CDR1 and CDR2: SEHNR, FQNEAQ (reference sequence). The CDR3 sequence is 19 residues long. The J segment lost 11 bases and the V segment lost 5 bases, leaving 24 bases of the junction unmatched. Libraries were prepared by immunoSEQ multiplex PCR; TCRdb keeps only in-frame clonotypes and omits some of them. The table records 15,000 to 25,000 clones, more than 60% of them present only once. This receptor was identified in an adult with an advanced solid tumor such as melanoma, head and neck, liver or kidney cancer. The V call is TRBV7-9, the J call TRBJ2-3; 11 bases align to TRBD2. This sample comprised CD4+ or CD8+ T cells sorted from blood, obtained in a trial of the OX40 agonist ivuxolimab. The CDR3 spells CASSPVARSGRALTGQQYF. The CDR3 nucleotides read TGTGCCAGCAGCCCAGTAGCCCGTAGCGGGAGGGCCTTAACGGGGCAGCAGTATTTT. Filled out from reference TRBV7-9 and TRBJ2-3, the complete variable domain reads DTGVSQNPRHKITKRGQNVTFRCDPISEHNRLYWYRQTLGQGPEFLTYFQNEAQLEKSRLLSDRFSAERPKGSFSTLEIQRTEQGDSAMYLCASSPVARSGRALTGQQYFGPGTRLTVL.